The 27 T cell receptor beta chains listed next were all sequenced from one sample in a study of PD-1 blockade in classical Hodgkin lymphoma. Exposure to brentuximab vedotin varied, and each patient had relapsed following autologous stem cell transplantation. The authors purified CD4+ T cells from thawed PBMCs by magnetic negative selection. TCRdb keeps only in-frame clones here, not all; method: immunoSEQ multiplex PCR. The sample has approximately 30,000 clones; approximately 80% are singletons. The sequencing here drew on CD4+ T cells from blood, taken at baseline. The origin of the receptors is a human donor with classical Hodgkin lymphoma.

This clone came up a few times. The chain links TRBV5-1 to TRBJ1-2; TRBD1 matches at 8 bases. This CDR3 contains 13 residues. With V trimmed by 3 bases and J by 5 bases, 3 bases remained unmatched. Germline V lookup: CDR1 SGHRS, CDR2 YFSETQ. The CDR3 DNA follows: TGCGCCAGCAGCTCTACAGGGGGGTATGGCTACACCTTC. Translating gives CASSSTGGYGYTF.

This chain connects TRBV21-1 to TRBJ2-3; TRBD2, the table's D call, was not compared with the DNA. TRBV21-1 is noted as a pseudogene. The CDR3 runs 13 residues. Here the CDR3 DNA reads TGTGCCAGCAGCAAAGGGGGGGGTGATACGCAGTATTTT. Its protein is CASSKGGGDTQYF.

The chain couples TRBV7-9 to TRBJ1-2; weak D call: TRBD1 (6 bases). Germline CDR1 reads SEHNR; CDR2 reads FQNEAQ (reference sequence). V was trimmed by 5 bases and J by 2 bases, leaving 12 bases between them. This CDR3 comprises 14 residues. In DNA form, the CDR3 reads TGTGCCAGCAGCCCAGGCAGGGGCAACTATGGCTACACCTTC. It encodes CASSPGRGNYGYTF.

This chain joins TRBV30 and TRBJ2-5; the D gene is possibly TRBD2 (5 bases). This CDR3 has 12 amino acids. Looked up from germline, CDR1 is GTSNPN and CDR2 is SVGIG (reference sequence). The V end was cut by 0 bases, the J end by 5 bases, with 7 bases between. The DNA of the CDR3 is TGTGCCTGGAGTGTACGAGGGGAGACCCAGTACTTC. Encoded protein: CAWSVRGETQYF. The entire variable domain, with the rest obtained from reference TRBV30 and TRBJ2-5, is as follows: SQTIHQWPATLVQPVGSPLSLECTVEGTSNPNLYWYRQAAGRGLQLLFYSVGIGQISSEVPQNLSASRPQDRQFILSSKKLLLSDSGFYLCAWSVRGETQYFGPGTRLLVL.

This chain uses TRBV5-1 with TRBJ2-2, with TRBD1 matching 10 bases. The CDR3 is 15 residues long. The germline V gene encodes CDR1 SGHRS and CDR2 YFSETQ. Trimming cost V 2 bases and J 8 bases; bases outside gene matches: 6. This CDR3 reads CASSFVRQGAGELFF. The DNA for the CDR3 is TGCGCCAGCAGCTTTGTCCGACAGGGGGCTGGGGAGCTGTTTTTT.

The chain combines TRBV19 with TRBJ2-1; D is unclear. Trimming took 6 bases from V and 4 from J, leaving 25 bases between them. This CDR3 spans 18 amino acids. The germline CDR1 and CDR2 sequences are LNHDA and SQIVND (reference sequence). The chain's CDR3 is CASSLDTTPSVGYNEQFF. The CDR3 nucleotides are TGTGCCAGTAGCCTCGACACGACCCCTTCCGTAGGGTACAATGAGCAGTTCTTC.

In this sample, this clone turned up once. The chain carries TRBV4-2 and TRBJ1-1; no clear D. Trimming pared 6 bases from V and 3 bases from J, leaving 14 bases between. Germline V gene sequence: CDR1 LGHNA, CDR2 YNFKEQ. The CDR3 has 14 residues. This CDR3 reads CASSYEGIDTEAFF. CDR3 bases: TGTGCCAGCAGTTATGAAGGTATTGACACTGAAGCTTTCTTT.

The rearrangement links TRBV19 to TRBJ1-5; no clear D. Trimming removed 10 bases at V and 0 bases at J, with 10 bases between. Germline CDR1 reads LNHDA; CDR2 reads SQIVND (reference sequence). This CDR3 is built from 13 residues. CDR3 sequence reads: CATADVSNQPQHF. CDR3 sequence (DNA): TGTGCCACCGCGGACGTTAGCAATCAGCCCCAGCATTTT.

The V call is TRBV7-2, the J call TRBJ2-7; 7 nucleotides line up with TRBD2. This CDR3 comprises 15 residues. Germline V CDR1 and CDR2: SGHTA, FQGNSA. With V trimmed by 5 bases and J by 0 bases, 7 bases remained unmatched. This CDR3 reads CASSPGGGNSYEQYF. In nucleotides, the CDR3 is TGTGCCAGCAGCCCTGGGGGGGGGAACTCCTACGAGCAGTACTTC. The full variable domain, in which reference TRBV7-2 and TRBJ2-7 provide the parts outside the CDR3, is GAGVSQSPSNKVTEKGKDVELRCDPISGHTALYWYRQSLGQGLEFLIYFQGNSAPDKSGLPSDRFSAERTGGSVSTLTIQRTQQEDSAVYLCASSPGGGNSYEQYFGPGTRLTVT.

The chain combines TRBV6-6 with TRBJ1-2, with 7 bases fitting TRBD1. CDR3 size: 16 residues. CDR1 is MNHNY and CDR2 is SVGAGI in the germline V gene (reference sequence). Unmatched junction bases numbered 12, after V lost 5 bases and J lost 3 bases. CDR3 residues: CASSRTGTDFYYGYTF. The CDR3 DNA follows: TGTGCCAGCAGTCGTACCGGGACAGACTTTTACTATGGCTACACCTTC.

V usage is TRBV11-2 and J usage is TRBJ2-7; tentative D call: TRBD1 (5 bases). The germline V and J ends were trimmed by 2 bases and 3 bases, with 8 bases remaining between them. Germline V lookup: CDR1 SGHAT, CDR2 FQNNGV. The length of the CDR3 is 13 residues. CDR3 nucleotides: TGTGCCAGCAGCTTAAGGACATTCTACGAGCAGTACTTC. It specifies CASSLRTFYEQYF. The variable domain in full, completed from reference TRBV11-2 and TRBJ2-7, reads EAGVAQSPRYKIIEKRQSVAFWCNPISGHATLYWYQQILGQGPKLLIQFQNNGVVDDSQLPKDRFSAERLKGVDSTLKIQPAKLEDSAVYLCASSLRTFYEQYFGPGTRLTVT.

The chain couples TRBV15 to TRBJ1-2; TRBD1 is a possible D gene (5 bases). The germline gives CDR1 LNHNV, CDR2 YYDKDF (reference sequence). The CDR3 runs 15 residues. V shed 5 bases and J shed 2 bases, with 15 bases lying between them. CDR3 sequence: CATSRLGDPNYGYTF. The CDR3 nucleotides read TGTGCCACCAGCCGACTAGGGGACCCCAACTATGGCTACACCTTC.

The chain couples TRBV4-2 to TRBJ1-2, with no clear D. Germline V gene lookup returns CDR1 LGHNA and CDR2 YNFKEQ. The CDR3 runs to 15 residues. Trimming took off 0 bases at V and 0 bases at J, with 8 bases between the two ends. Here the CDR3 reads CASSQELRANYGYTF. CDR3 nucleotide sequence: TGTGCCAGCAGCCAAGAACTCCGTGCTAACTATGGCTACACCTTC.

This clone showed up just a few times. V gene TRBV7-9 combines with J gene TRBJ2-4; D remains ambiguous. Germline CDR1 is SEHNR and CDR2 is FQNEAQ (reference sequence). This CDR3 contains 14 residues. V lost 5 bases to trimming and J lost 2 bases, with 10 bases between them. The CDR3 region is CASSRTMTKNIQYF. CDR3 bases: TGTGCCAGCAGCCGAACGATGACCAAAAACATTCAGTACTTC.

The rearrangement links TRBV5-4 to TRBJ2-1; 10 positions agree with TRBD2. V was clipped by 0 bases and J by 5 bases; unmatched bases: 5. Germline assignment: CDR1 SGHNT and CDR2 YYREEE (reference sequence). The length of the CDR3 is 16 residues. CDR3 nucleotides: TGTGCCAGCAGCTTGGATCTAGCGGGGGCGCACAATGAGCAGTTCTTC. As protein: CASSLDLAGAHNEQFF.

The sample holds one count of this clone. In DNA, the CDR3 is TGTGCCAGCAGCCAGACGGACTATGGCTACACCTTC. It yields the protein CASSQTDYGYTF. The chain is built from TRBV11-3 and TRBJ1-2; D gene uncertain. Germline V CDR1 and CDR2: SGHNT, YENEEA. The V end lost 5 bases, the J end lost 3 bases, and 7 bases lay between the germline ends. This CDR3 is 12 amino acids long.

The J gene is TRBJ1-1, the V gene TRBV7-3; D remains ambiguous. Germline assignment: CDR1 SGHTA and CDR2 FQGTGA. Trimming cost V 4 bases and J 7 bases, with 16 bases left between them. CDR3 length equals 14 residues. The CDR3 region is CASSSTWRTVEAFF. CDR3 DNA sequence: TGTGCCAGCAGCTCCACTTGGCGGACCGTTGAAGCTTTCTTT.

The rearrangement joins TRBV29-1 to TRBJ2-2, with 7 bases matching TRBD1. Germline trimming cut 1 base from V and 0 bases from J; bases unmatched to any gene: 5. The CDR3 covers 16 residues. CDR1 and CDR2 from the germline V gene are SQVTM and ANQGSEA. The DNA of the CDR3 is TGCAGCGTTGAAGGCGGCAGGGGGTCGAACACCGGGGAGCTGTTTTTT. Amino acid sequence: CSVEGGRGSNTGELFF.

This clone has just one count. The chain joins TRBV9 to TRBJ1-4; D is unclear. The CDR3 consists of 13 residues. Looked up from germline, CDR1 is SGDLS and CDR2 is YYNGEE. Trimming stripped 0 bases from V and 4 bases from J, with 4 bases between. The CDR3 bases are TGTGCCAGCAGCGTAGACCTTAATGAAAAACTGTTTTTT. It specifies CASSVDLNEKLFF.

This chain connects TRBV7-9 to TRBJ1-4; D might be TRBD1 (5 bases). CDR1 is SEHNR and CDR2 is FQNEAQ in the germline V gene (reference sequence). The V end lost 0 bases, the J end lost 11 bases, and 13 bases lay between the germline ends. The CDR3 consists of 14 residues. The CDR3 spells CASSLAISGTKLFF. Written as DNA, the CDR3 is TGTGCCAGCAGCTTAGCGATCTCCGGGACTAAACTGTTTTTT.

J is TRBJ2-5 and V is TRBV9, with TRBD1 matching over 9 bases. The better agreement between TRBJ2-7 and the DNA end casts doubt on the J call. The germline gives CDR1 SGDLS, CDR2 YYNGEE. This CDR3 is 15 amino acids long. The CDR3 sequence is CASSVGVGTGREQYF. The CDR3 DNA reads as TGTGCCAGCAGCGTAGGTGTGGGGACAGGGCGCGAGCAGTACTTC.

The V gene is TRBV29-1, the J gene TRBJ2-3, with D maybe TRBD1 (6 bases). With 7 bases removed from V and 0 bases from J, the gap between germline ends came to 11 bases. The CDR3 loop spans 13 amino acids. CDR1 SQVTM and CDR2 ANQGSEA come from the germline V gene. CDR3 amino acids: CSGRQVSTDTQYF. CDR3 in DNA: TGCAGCGGACGACAGGTTAGCACAGATACGCAGTATTTT.

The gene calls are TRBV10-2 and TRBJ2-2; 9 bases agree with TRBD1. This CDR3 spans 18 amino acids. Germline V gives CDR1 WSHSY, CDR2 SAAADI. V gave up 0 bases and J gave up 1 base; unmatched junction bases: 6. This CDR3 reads CASSESFLGQGNTGELFF. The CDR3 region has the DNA TGCGCCAGCAGTGAGTCGTTCTTGGGACAGGGGAACACCGGGGAGCTGTTTTTT.

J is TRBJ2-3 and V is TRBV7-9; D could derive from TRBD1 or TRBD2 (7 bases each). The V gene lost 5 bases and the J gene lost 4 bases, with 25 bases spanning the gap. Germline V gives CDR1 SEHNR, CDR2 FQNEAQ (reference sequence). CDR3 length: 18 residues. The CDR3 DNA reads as TGTGCCAGCAGCCTCCGGCATCTCACAGGGAGGGGGCCAGATACGCAGTATTTT. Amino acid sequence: CASSLRHLTGRGPDTQYF.

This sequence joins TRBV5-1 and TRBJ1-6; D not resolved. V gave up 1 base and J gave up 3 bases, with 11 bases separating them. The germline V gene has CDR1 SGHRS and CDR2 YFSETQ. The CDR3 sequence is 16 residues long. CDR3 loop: CASSLLYPDYNSPLHF. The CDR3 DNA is TGCGCCAGCAGCTTGCTTTACCCCGACTATAATTCACCCCTCCACTTT.

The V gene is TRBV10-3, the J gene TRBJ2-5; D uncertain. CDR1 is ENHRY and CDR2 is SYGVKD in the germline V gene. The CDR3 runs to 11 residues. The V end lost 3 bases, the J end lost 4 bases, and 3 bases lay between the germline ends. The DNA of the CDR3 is TGTGCCATCAGTGAAGGAGAGACCCAGTACTTC. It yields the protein CAISEGETQYF.

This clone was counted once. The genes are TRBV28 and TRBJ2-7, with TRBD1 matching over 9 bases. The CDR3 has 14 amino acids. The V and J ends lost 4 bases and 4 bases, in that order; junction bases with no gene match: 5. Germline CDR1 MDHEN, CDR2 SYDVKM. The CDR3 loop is CASSSRDRDYEQYF. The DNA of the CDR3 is TGTGCCAGCAGTTCCCGGGACAGGGATTACGAGCAGTACTTC.